This record looks at one T cell receptor beta chain sequence and its context. This receptor's antigen is unknown. Qualities for individual bases were not recorded, and no much larger clone is one base off. Via the germline V gene, CDR1 is SNHLY and CDR2 FYNNEI. V is clipped by 6 bases and J by 4 bases, and the sequence between their germline boundaries is 17 bases long. Taken from cysteine to phenylalanine, the CDR3 has 15 residues. The DNA shown is the 45-base CDR3, in frame from base 1. The data originate from a study of blood T cells in healthy people across ages (dated by TCRdb to between 2014 and 2017). Study-wide context: In model experiments, template switching captured roughly one uniquely barcoded TCR beta cDNA molecule for every two T cells. To track age-related changes in TCR beta repertoire diversity, the study relied on deep sequencing normalized with unique cDNA molecular identifiers. Donors were grouped into four age groups: young (average approximately 16 years), middle-aged (about 38), aged (around 56) and long-lived (approximately 81). To avoid experimental bias, donors of different ages were randomly spread across the sequencing lanes. Two additional independent replicas of 1 million unique cDNA reads from the same blood draw were analyzed for two donors (one aged 18 to 29 and one aged 80 or older).

Libraries were constructed by 5' RACE. These reads were obtained on an Illumina HiSeq 2500. A second PCR of roughly 6 to 12 cycles was run with a J-beta primer mix and a sample-barcoded 5' primer. A template-switch 5' adaptor carrying 12 random nucleotides introduced a unique molecular identifier onto each TCR beta cDNA molecule. At least 3 million CDR3-containing paired-end reads were obtained from each sample. First-strand cDNA was synthesized from all RNA with the Mint cDNA synthesis kit, primed by a TRBC-specific oligonucleotide. Following uracil-DNA glycosylase treatment, a first 18-cycle PCR with universal primers M1SS and BC2_uni_R was performed on all cDNA. From the authors' description of their analysis: For normalization, 1 million high-quality reads were randomly selected from each sample, with every read carrying a distinct molecular identifier. Reads sharing molecular identifiers were discarded rather than binned into consensus sequences. CDR3 identification, clonotype clustering and error correction used MiTCR with a Q25 quality threshold and the strictest error-elimination algorithm. A nonparametric unseen species model with Euler transformation was used to estimate lower-bound total TCR beta diversity. The public sequencing data were trimmed at Q25 with fastp and processed into clonotypes with MiXCR by TCRdb, which kept only in-frame beta chains. Rows with a matching CDR3 protein are joined into one entry that keeps the most common DNA and genes. The V and J calls come from TCRdb's annotation, not from the publication. Within this sample are about a million distinct CDR3 sequences, with approximately 50% of them counted one time only. Jointly, the top ten make up over 20% of the sample.

Donors were about 36 systemically healthy Caucasian individuals from Russia aged roughly 6 to 95 years. Ten milliliters of peripheral blood were drawn from each donor into EDTA-treated Vacutainer tubes. Ficoll-Paque density-gradient centrifugation was used to isolate PBMCs, with at least 6 million obtained per sample. Trizol reagent was used to extract total RNA from PBMCs, with at least 5 micrograms per sample. For every donor, an aliquot of PBMCs went through flow cytometry to measure the percentages of naive CD45RAhigh/CD27high T cells. Findings and caveats that apply to the study as a whole: The CMV infection status of donors was not known, potentially confounding age-related changes in expanded clonotypes. The long-lived group showed more naive CD4+ T cells, fewer expanded clones and increased TCR diversity than the aged group, suggesting age selection. Estimates of total diversity from one million sequenced T cells were regarded as lower bounds and underestimates. As age increased, observed TCR beta diversity per million T cells dropped in a roughly linear way, and a significant reduction was already evident by age approximately 40. Observed TCR beta diversity correlated strongly with the percentage of naive T cells measured by flow cytometry. Conclusive comparison of naive and antigen-experienced compartments was prevented by the profiling of bulk unsorted PBMCs.

This sequence originates from a woman aged 55-69 years in good health. The sequence joins TRBV2 to TRBJ2-3, with the D gene possibly TRBD1 or TRBD2, each one fitting 5 bases. Material for sequencing was blood. The nucleotide sequence is given as TGTGCCAGCAGCGAAAGGGTTGGGGGTCCAGATACGCAGTATTTT. Translated, this is CASSERVGGPDTQYF. When the CDR3 is completed using the reference TRBV2 and TRBJ2-3 genes on either side, the full variable domain is EPEVTQTPSHQVTQMGQEVILRCVPISNHLYFYWYRQILGQKVEFLVSFYNNEISEKSEIFDDQFSVERPDGSNFTLKIRSTKLEDSAMYFCASSERVGGPDTQYFGPGTRLTVL.